This T cell receptor (beta chain) was found in a study of CXCR3-negative and CXCR3-positive naive CD8 T cells. This CDR3 contains 13 residues. CDR1 and CDR2 from the germline V gene are MDHEN and SYDVKM. Naive CD8+ T cells displayed a CD45RO-CCR7+CD27+CD95- phenotype. UMI-tagged TRB cDNA libraries were built via 5' RACE. TCRdb re-analyzed the 5' RACE reads; it lists each CDR3 protein once, without DNA. In all, the sample yields tens of thousands of distinct CDR3 sequences. The sample was naive CXCR3- CD8+ T cells from blood. As for subset: CD45RO-CCR7+CD27+CD95- naive CD8+ T cells lacking CXCR3 (TNR3-). This receptor was obtained from a human donor in good health. Some clones in this sample may be carry-over from other donors' samples. V usage is TRBV28 and J usage is TRBJ2-7; checking the TCRdb D call of TRBD1 is not possible without DNA. The CDR3 spells CASRNQGGDEQYF.